These T cell receptor beta chains were read from a single sample in a study of cytomegalovirus exposure and HLA in healthy donors. Profiling relied on immunoSEQ multiplex PCR, and the TCRdb table lists in-frame clones only, not all of them. The table has 95,000 to 130,000 clones, around three quarters seen once. Sequenced material: PBMCs. The receptors come from a man aged 25 to 45 in good health and CMV-seropositive. Both conserved end residues are part of each CDR3. Fields, in order: D gene, V gene, clone size, J gene, CDR3 protein, CDR3 DNA. A D gene is named only where the DNA matches it firmly. Clone size is given for some rows only: seen once, a few or many times, or a class if the clone is expanded.

.	TRBV6-6	.	TRBJ2-4	CASSYSRGQAKNIQYF	TGTGCCAGCAGTTACTCGAGAGGGCAGGCCAAAAACATTCAGTACTTC
.	TRBV7-9	.	TRBJ1-3	CASSLSGTSGNTIYF	TGTGCCAGCAGCTTATCAGGCACCTCTGGAAACACCATATATTTT
TRBD1	TRBV9	.	TRBJ2-5	CASSEGQGLSEETQYF	TGTGCCAGCAGCGAGGGACAGGGTTTGTCGGAAGAGACCCAGTACTTC
.	TRBV11-3	.	TRBJ1-2	CASSFGAAGGYTF	TGTGCCAGCAGCTTTGGGGCGGCCGGTGGCTACACCTTC
.	TRBV6-1	once	TRBJ2-5	CASSEQGLGYGTQYF	TGTGCCAGCAGTGAACAGGGATTAGGTTACGGGACCCAGTACTTC
.	TRBV14	once	TRBJ1-1	CASSQEARGGAEAFF	TGTGCCAGCAGCCAAGAGGCTCGGGGAGGTGCTGAAGCTTTCTTT
TRBD2	TRBV7-2	.	TRBJ2-7	CASSLGGLGNPYEQYF	TGTGCCAGCAGCTTAGGGGGACTAGGGAATCCCTACGAGCAGTACTTC
TRBD2	TRBV5-1	.	TRBJ2-5	CASSRGLAGAQIPQYF	TGCGCCAGCAGCCGGGGACTAGCGGGGGCGCAAATACCCCAGTACTTC
TRBD2	TRBV28	.	TRBJ2-5	CASSLTSVNTQYF	TGTGCCAGCAGCCTTACTAGCGTCAATACCCAGTACTTC
.	TRBV19	.	TRBJ2-6	CASSIGGANGLTF	TGTGCCAGTAGTATCGGTGGGGCCAACGGCCTGACTTTC
.	TRBV11-3	.	TRBJ2-7	CASSSPDGQREYEQYF	TGTGCCAGCAGCTCACCCGACGGACAGAGAGAGTACGAGCAGTACTTC
TRBD2	TRBV13	.	TRBJ2-1	CASSLRLAGGPLDEQFF	TGTGCCAGCAGTTTAAGACTAGCGGGGGGGCCTCTCGATGAGCAGTTCTTC
.	TRBV19	.	TRBJ1-2	CASKSRENPVGYTF	TGTGCCAGTAAAAGCCGGGAGAATCCGGTCGGCTACACCTTC
TRBD1	TRBV11-3	.	TRBJ2-7	CASSTRTGAYEQYF	TGTGCCAGCAGCACTCGGACAGGGGCCTACGAGCAGTACTTC
.	TRBV7-9	.	TRBJ2-2	CSSSFDSISENTGELFF	TGTTCCAGCAGCTTTGATTCGATTAGCGAGAACACCGGGGAGCTGTTTTTT
TRBD2	TRBV4-2	.	TRBJ2-2	CASSRPLAGGPNGELFF	TGTGCCAGCAGCCGCCCCCTAGCGGGAGGGCCAAACGGGGAGCTGTTTTTT
.	TRBV11-2	.	TRBJ2-7	CASAETAREQYF	TGTGCCAGCGCGGAGACTGCTAGAGAGCAGTACTTC
TRBD1	TRBV7-3	.	TRBJ2-2	CASSSGQITGELFF	TGTGCCAGCAGCTCGGGACAGATCACCGGGGAGCTGTTTTTT
.	TRBV7-7	.	TRBJ2-3	CASSSLASDTQYF	TGTGCTAGCAGCTCGCTAGCATCTGATACGCAGTATTTT
.	TRBV10-3	once	TRBJ2-1	CAISASTGVYNEQFF	TGTGCCATCAGTGCCTCGACAGGAGTGTACAATGAGCAGTTCTTC
TRBD1	TRBV7-2	.	TRBJ1-5	CASSWGTGNEQPQHF	TGTGCCAGCAGCTGGGGGACAGGGAACGAGCAGCCCCAGCATTTT
TRBD2	TRBV9	.	TRBJ2-1	CASSGAGLSYNEQFF	TGTGCCAGCAGCGGAGCGGGGCTGTCTTACAATGAGCAGTTCTTC
TRBD1	TRBV28	.	TRBJ1-5	CASRGQGAGQPQHF	TGTGCCAGCAGAGGACAGGGGGCTGGTCAGCCCCAGCATTTT